The sequence of this T cell receptor beta chain was determined in a study of radiotherapy plus CTLA-4 blockade in lung cancer. Background on the study: Objective responses emerged in about 20% of patients, and 31% attained disease control.

This clone was seen once. Antigen specificity is unknown. Those with chemo-refractory metastatic non-small-cell lung cancer were treated with focal radiation combined with CTLA-4 blockade using ipilimumab. Trimming took 0 bases from V and 7 from J; bases not matched to a gene: 6. CDR3 length equals 14 residues. In germline, CDR1 is SGHTA, CDR2 FQGNSA. Whole-study findings and limits: There was expansion of tumor-derived TCR clones in blood after radiotherapy plus ipilimumab. In blood, early T cell clone dynamics reportedly predicted response best, together with interferon-beta.

The protocol was immunoSEQ multiplex PCR, while the TCRdb copy is restricted to in-frame clones and leaves out a portion. The sample includes more than 35,000 clones, 85% of them seen just once. The receptor's source is a human donor with non-small cell lung cancer who had stable disease on radiotherapy plus ipilimumab. This material consisted of peripheral blood, taken from a patient treated with radiotherapy plus ipilimumab. The chain recombines TRBV7-2 with TRBJ2-7, with 7 bases fitting TRBD2. The CDR3, as DNA: TGTGCCAGCAGCTTAGCGGGAGGGCCGCGAGAGCAGTACTTC. Protein: CASSLAGGPREQYF. The full variable domain, its missing parts supplied by reference TRBV7-2 and TRBJ2-7, is GAGVSQSPSNKVTEKGKDVELRCDPISGHTALYWYRQSLGQGLEFLIYFQGNSAPDKSGLPSDRFSAERTGGSVSTLTIQRTQQEDSAVYLCASSLAGGPREQYFGPGTRLTVT.